The 13 T cell receptor beta chains reported below all come from one sample, sequenced in a study of molecular identifiers for immune sequencing clone quantification. TCRdb passed the PCR reads through MiXCR, listing each CDR3 protein once. The table records 40,000 to 65,000 distinct CDR3 sequences, 36% of them present only once. Sample: naive CD8+ T cells from blood, with Jurkat cell RNA spiked in. This sample's subset: FACS-sorted CD8+CD4-CCR7+CD45RA+ naive T cells. Source of these receptors: a human donor in good health. Some libraries in this study had Jurkat cell RNA spiked in.

This clonotype has ten or more counts. V is TRBV28 and J is TRBJ2-7; D unresolved. CDR3 length: 14 residues. The V and J ends lost 3 bases and 2 bases respectively, with 11 bases between them. The germline V gene has CDR1 MDHEN and CDR2 SYDVKM. The CDR3 nucleotides read TGTGCCAGCAGTTTTTTGGCAAGCCCCTACGAGCAGTACTTC. Its translation is CASSFLASPYEQYF.

The sample holds many counts of this clonotype. The DNA of the CDR3 is TGTGCCAGCAGCCCCCTTGGTGAGACCCAGTACTTC. As protein: CASSPLGETQYF. This chain connects TRBV7-6 to TRBJ2-5, with D uncertain. V lost 5 bases and J 5 bases, leaving 9 bases between the germline ends. The CDR3 sequence is 12 residues long. Germline V CDR1 and CDR2: SGHVS, FNYEAQ. The full variable domain, completed using reference TRBV7-6 and TRBJ2-5, is GAGVSQSPRYKVTKRGQDVALRCDPISGHVSLYWYRQALGQGPEFLTYFNYEAQQDKSGLPNDRFSAERPEGSISTLTIQRTEQRDSAMYRCASSPLGETQYFGPGTRLLVL.

Worth noting for this clonotype: A much larger clone differs by one base, so this may be a read error. The chain uses TRBV7-2 and TRBJ2-3; D may correspond to TRBD1 or TRBD2 (5 bases each). The length of the CDR3 is 15 residues. V was pared by 4 bases and J by 3 bases, with 14 bases between. CDR1 is SGHTA and CDR2 is FQGNSA in the germline V gene. The chain's CDR3 is CASSWDGRGTDTQYF. CDR3 nucleotide sequence: TGTGCCAGCAGCTGGGACGGAAGGGGAACAGATACGCAGTATTTT.

This sequence joins TRBV10-3 and TRBJ2-3, with a possible D match to TRBD1 (5 bases). CDR3 length: 12 amino acids. Trimming took off 4 bases at V and 5 bases at J, with 7 bases between the two ends. In germline, CDR1 is ENHRY, CDR2 SYGVKD. For the CDR3, the DNA is TGTGCCATCAGTGGTCAGGGAGATACGCAGTATTTT. As protein: CAISGQGDTQYF.

This clonotype was seen more than once but under ten times. The chain recombines TRBV6-5 with TRBJ2-2; D gene uncertain. Trimming pared 4 bases from V and 7 bases from J, leaving 4 bases between. There are 11 residues in the CDR3. Germline lookup yields CDR1 MNHEY and CDR2 SVGAGI. Here the CDR3 reads CASSSVGELFF. The DNA of the CDR3 is TGTGCCAGCAGTTCGGTCGGGGAGCTGTTTTTT.

On this clonotype: Germline and junction disagree at one end, which may indicate a read error. The chain has TRBV12-3 or TRBV12-4 and TRBJ2-2; 9 nucleotides agree with TRBD2. The CDR3 totals 15 residues. The CDR3 coding sequence is TGTGCCAGCAGTATAGCGGGAGCGAACACCGGGGAGCTGTTTTTT. It encodes CASSIAGANTGELFF.

This clonotype was observed a few times. The chain combines TRBV29-1 with TRBJ2-7; 7 bases are shared with TRBD1. CDR1 and CDR2 from the germline V gene are SQVTM and ANQGSEA. V shed 7 bases, J shed 2 bases, and the junction held 5 bases outside the gene matches. The CDR3 extends over 12 amino acids. CDR3 in DNA: TGCAGCGCTAGGACAGGCACCTACGAGCAGTACTTC. Translating gives CSARTGTYEQYF.

In regard to this clonotype: A read error may explain this, as a much larger clone is one base away. The V gene is TRBV14, the J gene TRBJ2-5; the D is unclear. The V gene's germline CDR1 is SGHDN and CDR2 FVKESK. The CDR3 has 13 amino acids. The DNA of the CDR3 is TGTGCCAGCAGCCAATGGGCCCAAGAGGCCCAGTACTTC. Protein product: CASSQWAQEAQYF.

In the case of this clonotype: A much larger clone differs by one base, so this may be a read error. The chain joins TRBV5-1 to TRBJ1-1; D is uncertain. The CDR3 consists of 11 residues. The germline V gene encodes CDR1 SGHRS and CDR2 YFSETQ. V was shortened by 3 bases and J by 6 bases, with 6 bases between the two germline ends. CDR3 in amino acids: CASSSNAEAFF. The CDR3 DNA is TGCGCCAGCAGCTCCAACGCTGAAGCTTTCTTT.

About this clonotype: Just one base apart from a much larger clone, this may be a read error. The rearrangement uses TRBV9 and TRBJ2-5; no clear D gene. There are 12 residues in the CDR3. From germline, CDR1 is SGDLS and CDR2 YYNGEE. The CDR3 coding sequence is TGTGCCAGCAGCCCGTACCAAGAGACCCTGTACTTC. Its translation: CASSPYQETLYF.

This clonotype was detected a few times. Just one base apart from a much larger clone, this may be a read error. The chain couples TRBV9 to TRBJ2-1; 11 positions agree with TRBD2. The germline CDR1 and CDR2 sequences are SGDLS and YYNGEE. The CDR3 has 15 residues. CDR3 loop: CASSALAGGKNGQFF. The CDR3 DNA sequence: TGTGCCAGCAGCGCGCTAGCGGGAGGTAAAAATGGGCAGTTCTTC. The full variable domain, its missing parts supplied by reference TRBV9 and TRBJ2-1, is DSGVTQTPKHLITATGQRVTLRCSPRSGDLSVYWYQQSLDQGLQFLIQYYNGEERAKGNILERFSAQQFPDLHSELNLSSLELGDSALYFCASSALAGGKNGQFFGPGTRLTVL.

As to this clonotype: With a much larger clone just one base away, this may be a read error. The CDR3: CASSPPVGGTDTGELFF. CDR3 bases: TGTGCCAGCAGCCCCCCAGTGGGAGGAACGGACACCGGGGAGCTGTTTTTT. The J gene is TRBJ2-2, the V gene TRBV7-9, with D maybe TRBD2 (6 bases). The V and J ends lost 5 bases and 3 bases respectively, with 19 bases between them. Germline V lookup: CDR1 SEHNR, CDR2 FQNEAQ (reference sequence). CDR3 length: 17 residues.

Points on this clonotype: One end of the junction varies from germline; a read error may be responsible. The genes are TRBV24-1 and TRBJ2-3, with TRBD1 as a possible D gene (6 bases). The CDR3 sequence is 16 residues long. Germline CDR1 KGHDR, CDR2 SFDVKD. CDR3 protein: CATSDLQDRSTDTRYF. The CDR3 bases are TGTGCCACCAGTGATTTGCAGGACAGAAGCACAGATACGCGGTATTTT.